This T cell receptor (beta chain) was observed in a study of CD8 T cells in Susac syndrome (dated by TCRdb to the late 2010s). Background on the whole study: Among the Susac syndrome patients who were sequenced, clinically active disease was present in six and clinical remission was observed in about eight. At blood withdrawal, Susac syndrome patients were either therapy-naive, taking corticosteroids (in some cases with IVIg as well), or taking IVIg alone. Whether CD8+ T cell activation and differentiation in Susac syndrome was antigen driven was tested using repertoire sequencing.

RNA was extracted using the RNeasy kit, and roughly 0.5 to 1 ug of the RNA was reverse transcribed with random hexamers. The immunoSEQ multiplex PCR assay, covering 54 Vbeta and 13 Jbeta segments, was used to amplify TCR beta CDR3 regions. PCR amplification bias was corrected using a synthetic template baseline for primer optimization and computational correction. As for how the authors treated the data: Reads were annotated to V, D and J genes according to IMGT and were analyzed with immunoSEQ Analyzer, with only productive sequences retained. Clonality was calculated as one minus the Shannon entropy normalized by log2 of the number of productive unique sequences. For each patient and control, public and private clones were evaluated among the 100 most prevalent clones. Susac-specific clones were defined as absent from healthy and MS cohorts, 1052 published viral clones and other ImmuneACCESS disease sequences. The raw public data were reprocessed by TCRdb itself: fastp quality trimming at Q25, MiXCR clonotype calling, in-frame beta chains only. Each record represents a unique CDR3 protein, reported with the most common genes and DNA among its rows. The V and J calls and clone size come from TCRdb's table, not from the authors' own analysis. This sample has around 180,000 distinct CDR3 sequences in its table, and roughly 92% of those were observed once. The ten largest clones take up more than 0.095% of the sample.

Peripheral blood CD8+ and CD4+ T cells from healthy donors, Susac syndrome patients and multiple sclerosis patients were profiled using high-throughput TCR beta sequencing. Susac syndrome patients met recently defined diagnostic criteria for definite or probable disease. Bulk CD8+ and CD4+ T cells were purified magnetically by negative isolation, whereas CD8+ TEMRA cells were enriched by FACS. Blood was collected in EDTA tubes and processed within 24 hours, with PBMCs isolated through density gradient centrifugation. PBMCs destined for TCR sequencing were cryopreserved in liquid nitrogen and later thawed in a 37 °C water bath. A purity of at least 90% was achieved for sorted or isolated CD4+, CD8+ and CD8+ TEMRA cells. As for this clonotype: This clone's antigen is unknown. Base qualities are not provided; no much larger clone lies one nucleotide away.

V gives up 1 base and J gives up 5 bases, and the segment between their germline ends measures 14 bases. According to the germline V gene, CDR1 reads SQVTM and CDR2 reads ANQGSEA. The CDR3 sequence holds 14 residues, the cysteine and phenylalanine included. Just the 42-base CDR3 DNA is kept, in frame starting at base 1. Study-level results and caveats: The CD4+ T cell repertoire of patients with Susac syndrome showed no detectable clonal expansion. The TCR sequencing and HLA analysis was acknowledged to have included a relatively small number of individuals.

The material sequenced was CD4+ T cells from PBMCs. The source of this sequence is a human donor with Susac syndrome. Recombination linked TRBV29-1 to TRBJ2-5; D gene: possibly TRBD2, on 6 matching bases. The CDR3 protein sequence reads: CSVEGRGKRETQYF. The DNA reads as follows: TGCAGCGTTGAAGGGCGGGGAAAGAGGGAGACCCAGTACTTC.